Listed below are T cell receptor beta chains from one sample, sequenced in a study of T cell responses to AZD1222 COVID-19 vaccine. Sequenced by immunoSEQ multiplex PCR; TCRdb stores in-frame clones only, minus some. This sample has roughly 180,000 clones, with 85% to 90% found just once. Sequencing used peripheral blood, obtained on day 0 of AZD1222 vaccination. The receptors derive from an adult in good health. CDR3s include the opening cysteine and the closing phenylalanine or tryptophan. The D gene is left open where the match is weak. The size of a clone is reported for some rows only, either as once, few or many, or as a class for expanded clones.

>.|TRBV11-2|TRBJ2-2|.
TGTGCCAGCAGGGGACGTCCGGGCGCGAACACCGGGGAGCTGTTTTTT
CASRGRPGANTGELFF
>.|TRBV13|TRBJ2-7|TRBD2
TGTGCCAGCAGCTTGACTAGCGGGGGCCCGACCTACTTC
CASSLTSGGPTYF
>.|TRBV11-2|TRBJ1-1|.
TGTGCCAGCAGCTTAGAGACAAGAGGTGAAGCTTTCTTT
CASSLETRGEAFF
>once|TRBV24-1|TRBJ1-4|TRBD1
TGTGCCACCAGTGAAACGGCGGGACAGGGTGATGAAAAACTGTTTTTT
CATSETAGQGDEKLFF
>.|TRBV28|TRBJ1-6|.
TGTGCCAGCTTCCCCGCCGACGGTTATAATTCACCCCTCCACTTT
CASFPADGYNSPLHF
>.|TRBV19|TRBJ2-3|TRBD2
TGTGCCAGTAGTATAGCCGGGACTAGCGGGGGGGCTCCCACAGATACGCAGTATTTT
CASSIAGTSGGAPTDTQYF
>.|TRBV6-5|TRBJ2-7|.
TGTGCCAGCAGTTACTCGACTGGGCCCCTCGAGCAGTACTTC
CASSYSTGPLEQYF
>.|TRBV7-9|TRBJ1-3|.
TGTGCCAGCAGCAAAGTTCCCATAATTACAGGACTACTCTCTGGAAACACCATATATTTT
CASSKVPIITGLLSGNTIYF
>.|TRBV4-1|TRBJ2-7|TRBD1
TGCGCCAGCAGCCAACCGTGGGAACAGGGGGCGGGGGAGCAGTACTTC
CASSQPWEQGAGEQYF
>.|TRBV5-8|TRBJ1-1|.
TGTGCCAGCAGCCTTAGGGGGGCAAACACTGAAGCTTTCTTT
CASSLRGANTEAFF
>.|TRBV11-3|TRBJ2-5|.
TGTGCCAGCAGCTTAGGTCAGGGCCAAGAGACCCAGTACTTC
CASSLGQGQETQYF
>.|TRBV7-2|TRBJ2-7|TRBD1
TGTGCCAGCAGCCCCGGGCCCAGGGGGGAGCAGTACTTC
CASSPGPRGEQYF
>.|TRBV5-1|TRBJ1-1|.
TGCGCCAGCAGCTTCGGGGATAACACTGAAGCTTTCTTT
CASSFGDNTEAFF
>.|TRBV25-1|TRBJ2-7|.
TGTGCCAGCAGTGATTACTACGAGCAGTACTTC
CASSDYYEQYF
>.|TRBV5-6|TRBJ1-4|.
TGTGCCAGCAGCCCTTACATGAGCGAAAAACTGTTTTTT
CASSPYMSEKLFF
>.|TRBV2|TRBJ1-1|TRBD1
TGTGCCAGCAGTTCCGGGACAGGGACCATGAACACTGAAGCTTTCTTT
CASSSGTGTMNTEAFF
>.|TRBV5-1|TRBJ2-6|.
TGCGCCAGCAGCTTGGTCGGGGCTGGGGCCAACGTCCTGACTTTC
CASSLVGAGANVLTF
>.|TRBV11-1|TRBJ1-2|.
TGTGCCAGCAGCTACCGGACCGGCCCTGGCGGCTACACCTTC
CASSYRTGPGGYTF
>few|TRBV19|TRBJ2-2|TRBD2
TGTGCCAGTACCCCGGGGCGGGAGTTAGGCACCGGGGAGCTGTTTTTT
CASTPGRELGTGELFF
>.|TRBV3-1/TRBV3-2|TRBJ1-3|.
TGTGCCAGCAGCCAAGATTCTTGGTCCGGAAACACCATATATTTT
CASSQDSWSGNTIYF
>.|TRBV7-2|TRBJ2-2|.
TGTGCCAGCAGCTTATCCCAGGCTCCGAACACCGGGGAGCTGTTTTTT
CASSLSQAPNTGELFF
>.|TRBV27|TRBJ1-4|TRBD1
TGTGCCAGCAGTGGACAGGGGGCAACTAATGAAAAACTGTTTTTT
CASSGQGATNEKLFF
>.|TRBV29-1|TRBJ1-1|TRBD1
TGCAGCGTTATGGGACAGAATAATGTAAACACTGAAGCTTTCTTT
CSVMGQNNVNTEAFF
>few|TRBV19|TRBJ1-2|TRBD1
TGTGCCAGTAGTACCGGACAGGGGGCTAGCGATGGCTACACCTTC
CASSTGQGASDGYTF
>.|TRBV7-2|TRBJ2-5|TRBD2
TGTGCCAGCAGCTCGACTAGCGGGGTGCAAGAGACCCAGTACTTC
CASSSTSGVQETQYF
>.|TRBV5-1|TRBJ1-1|.
TGCGCCAGCAGCTTGGGTGGAGCCCTCATGAACACTGAAGCTTTCTTT
CASSLGGALMNTEAFF
>.|TRBV4-1|TRBJ1-3|TRBD1
TGCGCCAGCAGCCAATCTGACAGGGTCTCTGGAAACACCATATATTTT
CASSQSDRVSGNTIYF
>once|TRBV27|TRBJ2-1|.
TGTGCCAGCAGTTTATCGGCCCTTCCCTCCTACAATGAGCAGTTCTTC
CASSLSALPSYNEQFF
>.|TRBV29-1|TRBJ1-2|TRBD1
TGCAGCGTGGGGGACAGTGGCTACACCTTC
CSVGDSGYTF
>.|TRBV28|TRBJ1-2|TRBD1
TGTGCCAGCAACGGCGGGACAGAATTCGACTATGGCTACACCTTC
CASNGGTEFDYGYTF
>.|TRBV5-4|TRBJ1-3|.
TGTGCCAGCAGCTTGGGGACCCCTGGAAACACCATATATTTT
CASSLGTPGNTIYF
>.|TRBV13|TRBJ2-5|.
TGTGCCAGCAGCTTAGTGGGAGATTTTGTAAAGACCCAGTACTTC
CASSLVGDFVKTQYF
>.|TRBV9|TRBJ1-1|.
TGTGCCAGCAGCGTCATACAGGGAAACACTGAAGCTTTCTTT
CASSVIQGNTEAFF
>.|TRBV5-1|TRBJ1-5|.
TGCGCCAGCAGCTTGGCCCTCGGGCAGCCCCAGCATTTT
CASSLALGQPQHF
>.|TRBV7-2|TRBJ1-2|.
TGTGCCAGCAGCTTAGAGTCTGGCGGCTACACCTTC
CASSLESGGYTF
>.|TRBV5-1|TRBJ2-5|TRBD1
TGCGCCAGCAGCTCCGTTGGGACAGGGAGGCAAGAGACCCAGTACTTC
CASSSVGTGRQETQYF
>.|TRBV10-1|TRBJ1-6|.
TGCGCCAGCAGTGAGTCTTGGAGGCTGAGTAATTCACCCCTCCACTTT
CASSESWRLSNSPLHF
>once|TRBV9|TRBJ2-1|TRBD1
TGTGCCAGCAGCGCCACTATGGGACAGGGGACCTACAATGAGCAGTTCTTC
CASSATMGQGTYNEQFF
>.|TRBV6-5|TRBJ2-2|TRBD1
TGTGCCAGCAAAACAGGGGGCGCGGGCACCGGGGAGCTGTTTTTT
CASKTGGAGTGELFF
>.|TRBV4-3|TRBJ1-2|.
TGCGCCAGCAGCCACCGACAGAGATCTAACTATGGCTACACCTTC
CASSHRQRSNYGYTF
>once|TRBV5-4|TRBJ2-5|.
TGTGCCAGCAGCTTGGCTACCGGGGGCGGGGAGACCCAGTACTTC
CASSLATGGGETQYF
>.|TRBV27|TRBJ1-2|.
TGTGCCAGCAGTTTATCAACCCCTCAGGGGCCCTATGGCTACACCTTC
CASSLSTPQGPYGYTF
>.|TRBV5-4|TRBJ1-6|.
TGTGCCAGCAGCTTGGAACAGGGAGTCTCACCCCTCCACTTT
CASSLEQGVSPLHF
>.|TRBV7-9|TRBJ1-1|.
TGTGCCAGCAGCTCCGACCATTCAAGCTTT
CASSSDHSSF
>.|TRBV4-1|TRBJ2-3|.
TGCGCCAGCAGCCCCCTTCGGGGGTCGGACACAGATACGCAGTATTTT
CASSPLRGSDTDTQYF
>few|TRBV14|TRBJ2-7|.
TGTGCCAGCAGCAAAATTTGGCCTGAACCACTCCACGAGCAGTACTTC
CASSKIWPEPLHEQYF
>once|TRBV20-1|TRBJ2-7|.
TGCAGTGCTACTGACTTGCCGAGCTCCTACGAGCAGTACTTC
CSATDLPSSYEQYF
>.|TRBV12-5|TRBJ1-5|.
TGTGCTAGTGGTCGGGGGGACCTGCTTAATCAGCCCCAGCATTTT
CASGRGDLLNQPQHF
>.|TRBV6-5|TRBJ1-1|.
TGTGCCAGCGGCCTAGGGGGGGTGGTCACTGAAGCTTTCTTT
CASGLGGVVTEAFF
>.|TRBV4-2|TRBJ2-5|TRBD2
TGTGCCAGCAGCCAAGATCCCCTGGGACTAGCGGTAGAGACCCAGTACTTC
CASSQDPLGLAVETQYF
>.|TRBV5-1|TRBJ2-6|TRBD2
TGCGCCAGCAGCTTAACTAGCGGTACTAGCGTCCTGACTTTC
CASSLTSGTSVLTF
>.|TRBV29-1|TRBJ2-7|.
TGCAGCGTCTGGGACGGCGCCGCATACGAGCAGTACTTC
CSVWDGAAYEQYF
>.|TRBV19|TRBJ1-2|TRBD1
TGTGCCAGTAGTATGGGGACAGGCACTAACTATGGCTACACCTTC
CASSMGTGTNYGYTF
>.|TRBV12-3/TRBV12-4|TRBJ1-2|.
TGTGCCAGCAGTTTGGACAGCAACTATGGCTACACCTTC
CASSLDSNYGYTF
>.|TRBV9|TRBJ1-6|TRBD1
TGTGCCAGCAGGAGGGACAGCACTATAGCTAATTCACCCCTCCACTTT
CASRRDSTIANSPLHF
>.|TRBV5-1|TRBJ1-1|.
TGCGCCAGCAGCTTGGGGGAGGGCACTGAAGCTTTCTTT
CASSLGEGTEAFF
>.|TRBV10-1|TRBJ2-5|TRBD1
TGCGCCAGCAGTGAGGCGGCAGGGGGTCGAGAGACCCAGTACTTC
CASSEAAGGRETQYF